Listed here are 29 T cell receptor beta chains from one sample, sequenced in a study of metastatic and nonmetastatic thyroid tumors. TCRdb re-analyzed the PCR reads through MiXCR. The sample has 20,000 to 25,000 clones, roughly a quarter seen once. Nobody among the patients had been given any treatment before thyroid surgery. The sequenced sample was tumor tissue. The source of these receptors is a female donor with papillary thyroid cancer or a benign thyroid nodule (not recorded which). Some clones in this sample may be carry-over from other donors' samples.

This clone was found many times. The chain recombines TRBV24-1 with TRBJ1-4; D not certain. The ends were cut back, 3 bases at V and 8 bases at J, with 6 bases in the middle. The CDR3 is 12 amino acids. Germline values: CDR1 KGHDR, CDR2 SFDVKD. CDR3 bases: TGTGCCACCAGTGATATGGGAGAAAAACTGTTTTTT. This gives the protein CATSDMGEKLFF.

In this sample, this clone turned up a few times. In DNA form, the CDR3 reads TGTGCCAGCAGCCCGTTTAGCGGGAGCACAGATACGCAGTATTTT. Amino acids: CASSPFSGSTDTQYF. The chain employs TRBV9 and TRBJ2-3; TRBD2 agrees at 7 bases. The CDR3 extends over 15 amino acids. CDR1 is SGDLS and CDR2 is YYNGEE in the germline V gene. J lost 0 bases, V lost 4 bases, and 5 bases had no gene match.

The chain recombines TRBV5-4 with TRBJ2-7; unclear D gene. The germline V gene encodes CDR1 SGHNT and CDR2 YYREEE (reference sequence). The germline V and J ends were trimmed by 1 base and 2 bases, with 10 bases remaining between them. The CDR3 covers 14 residues. The CDR3 DNA follows: TGTGCCAGCAGCTTGTTAGGCGGTGCCTACGAGCAGTACTTC. Its protein product is CASSLLGGAYEQYF.

The sample holds many counts of this clone. This chain joins TRBV30 and TRBJ1-1; D gene unclear. Germline lookup yields CDR1 GTSNPN and CDR2 SVGIG (reference sequence). Trimming took off 3 bases at V and 7 bases at J, with 9 bases between the two ends. This CDR3 has 11 residues. CDR3 amino acids: CAWSFRGEAFF. In nucleotides, the CDR3 is TGTGCCTGGAGCTTTCGAGGTGAAGCTTTCTTT.

This clone was seen repeatedly, ten times or more. This sequence joins TRBV5-1 and TRBJ2-5; TRBD1 agrees at 8 bases. Germline-derived CDR1 and CDR2 are SGHRS and YFSETQ. The junction had 10 bases not matched to a gene; V was cut back by 4 bases and J by 5 bases. The CDR3 is 15 residues long. As DNA, the CDR3 is TGCGCCAGCAGCGTCTACCAGGGGGCTGAGGAGACCCAGTACTTC. Protein sequence: CASSVYQGAEETQYF.

The chain uses TRBV30 and TRBJ2-7; 7 bases map to TRBD2. CDR1 is GTSNPN and CDR2 is SVGIG in the germline V gene (reference sequence). Trimming took 2 bases from V and 0 from J; bases not matched to a gene: 4. The CDR3 totals 14 residues. The CDR3 nucleotides are TGTGCCTGGAGTCCAGCGGGATCCTCCTACGAGCAGTACTTC. Translated: CAWSPAGSSYEQYF.

The chain combines TRBV20-1 with TRBJ2-7; 10 bases line up with TRBD2. The CDR3 is 13 residues long. Germline loops: CDR1 DFQATT, CDR2 SNEGSKA (reference sequence). V lost 4 bases to trimming and J lost 5 bases; unmatched junction nucleotides: 5. Here the CDR3 DNA reads TGCAGTGCTACCCTTCTAGCGGGAGACGAGCAGTACTTC. Protein: CSATLLAGDEQYF.

The table lists this clone with many counts. The rearrangement links TRBV3-1 to TRBJ2-7; 13 nucleotides line up with TRBD2. Germline CDR1 reads LGHDT; CDR2 reads YNNKEL (reference sequence). This CDR3 region has 14 residues. J lost 12 bases, V lost 1 base, and 6 bases had no gene match. As DNA, the CDR3 is TGTGCCAGCAGCCAAGGTGGGACTAGCGGGGATCGGTACTTC. Translation: CASSQGGTSGDRYF.

This clone came up many times. The chain combines TRBV12-5 with TRBJ2-2; TRBD1 matches at 10 bases. Germline CDR1 and CDR2: LGHNT and FRNRAP. V lost 8 bases, J lost 2 bases, and 2 bases stayed unmatched. The CDR3 is 14 residues long. CDR3 in DNA: TGTGCTAGTCGACAGGGGGCCAACACCGGGGAGCTGTTTTTT. This sequence encodes CASRQGANTGELFF.

This rearrangement joins TRBV13 to TRBJ2-7, with a tentative D call TRBD2 (6 bases). The CDR3 is made up of 14 amino acids. V lost 4 bases and J lost 5, with 15 bases in between. CDR1 PRHDT and CDR2 FYEKMQ come from the germline V gene (reference sequence). DNA for the CDR3: TGTGCCAGCAGCTCCCATCGGGGGAACCACGAGCAGTACTTC. It yields the protein CASSSHRGNHEQYF.

This CDR3 is CASSVVSSGHNQPQHF. CDR3 bases: TGTGCCAGCAGTGTGGTATCTTCTGGCCACAATCAGCCCCAGCATTTT. The chain couples TRBV27 to TRBJ1-5; D is ambiguous. Trimming left V 5 bases short and J 3 bases short, with 17 bases between. CDR3 size: 16 residues. The germline V gene has CDR1 MNHEY and CDR2 SMNVEV (reference sequence).

A single count supports this clone. At one of its ends the junction is not consistent with the germline gene, which may arise from a read error. The chain combines TRBV30 with TRBJ2-7; a weak D match, TRBD2 (6 bases). Germline V CDR1 and CDR2: GTSNPN, SVGIG (reference sequence). The CDR3 totals 15 residues. In nucleotides, the CDR3 is TGTGCCTGGAGTGCTGGACTAATGAGCTCCTACGAGCAGTCCTTC. Protein: CAWSAGLMSSYEQSF.

This clone counts as medium-sized. The CDR3 DNA reads TGTGCCAGCAATCAGAACAGAGCGAACACCGGGGAGCTGTTTTTT. Residues: CASNQNRANTGELFF. The gene calls are TRBV6-1 and TRBJ2-2; D call uncertain. CDR3 size: 15 residues. Trimming pared 7 bases from V and 0 bases from J, leaving 12 bases between. The germline gives CDR1 MNHNS, CDR2 SASEGT.

Ten or more counts support this clone. The J gene is TRBJ1-1, the V gene TRBV27; 9 bases line up with TRBD1. The J segment lost 0 bases and the V segment lost 5 bases, leaving 7 bases of the junction unmatched. The CDR3 sequence is 16 residues long. Germline V CDR1 and CDR2: MNHEY, SMNVEV (reference sequence). As DNA, the CDR3 is TGTGCCAGCAGTGACGGAACAGGGGGCTTGAACACTGAAGCTTTCTTT. This translates into CASSDGTGGLNTEAFF.

There are a few counts of this clone. The chain is built from TRBV25-1 and TRBJ1-1; TRBD1 aligns across 7 bases. Germline V gene data show CDR1 as MGHDK and CDR2 as SYGVNS. The CDR3 sequence is 14 residues long. Trimming at V came to 3 bases and at J to 11 bases, leaving 12 bases not matched to a gene. CDR3 sequence reads: CASSEQTGFTYAFF. CDR3 nucleotides: TGTGCCAGCAGTGAGCAGACAGGGTTCACTTATGCTTTCTTT.

The sample holds a few counts of this clone. The chain is built from TRBV6-1 and TRBJ2-5; tentative D call: TRBD2 (5 bases). Trimming removed 5 bases from V and 9 bases from J, with 19 bases in between. Germline V gene sequence: CDR1 MNHNS, CDR2 SASEGT. The CDR3 sequence is 14 residues long. CDR3 protein: CASSWTTEGRAQYF. The CDR3 DNA follows: TGTGCCAGCAGTTGGACCACCGAGGGAAGGGCCCAGTACTTC.

By share, this clone counts as medium-sized. V and J are TRBV7-9 and TRBJ1-2; 7 bases align to TRBD1. Germline values: CDR1 SEHNR, CDR2 FQNEAQ (reference sequence). V lost 3 bases, J lost 4 bases, and 14 bases stayed unmatched. CDR3 length: 17 residues. The CDR3 loop reads CASSLEVGQTGSYGYTF. For the CDR3, the DNA is TGTGCCAGCAGCTTGGAGGTGGGCCAGACAGGGAGCTATGGCTACACCTTC.

Of note for this clone: A read error may be the cause here, since a much bigger clone is one base away. The rearrangement joins TRBV3-1 to TRBJ2-5; possibly TRBD2 for D (5 bases). CDR3 length equals 15 residues. Germline values: CDR1 LGHDT, CDR2 YNNKEL (reference sequence). The V end was cut by 5 bases, the J end by 4 bases, with 17 bases between. This CDR3 is CASSFGLPVGETQYF. The DNA for the CDR3 is TGTGCCAGCAGCTTTGGACTCCCCGTGGGAGAGACCCAGTACTTC.

The rearrangement links TRBV4-3 to TRBJ2-6; D might be TRBD2 (5 bases). Trimming left V 3 bases short and J 0 bases short, with 9 bases between. The CDR3 covers 16 residues. The germline V gene has CDR1 LGHNA and CDR2 YSLEER. CDR3: CASSQTRGSGANVLTF. Here the CDR3 DNA reads TGCGCCAGCAGCCAGACACGGGGCTCTGGGGCCAACGTCCTGACTTTC.

This clone occurred many times. The J gene is TRBJ1-5, the V gene TRBV11-2; 9 positions match TRBD1. This CDR3 is 15 amino acids long. Germline CDR1 is SGHAT and CDR2 is FQNNGV. Trimming removed 0 bases from V and 7 bases from J; junction bases left unmatched: 4. The CDR3 reads CASSLEDRGGQPQHF. Written as DNA, the CDR3 is TGTGCCAGCAGCTTAGAGGACAGGGGAGGCCAGCCCCAGCATTTT.

This clone was counted at least ten times. A read error may explain this, as a much larger clone is one base away. The V call is TRBV19, the J call TRBJ2-2; 7 bases are shared with TRBD1. The CDR3 extends over 15 amino acids. J lost 3 bases, V lost 6 bases, and 7 bases had no gene match. Looked up from germline, CDR1 is LNHDA and CDR2 is SQIVND (reference sequence). Here the CDR3 reads CASSDRVHDTGELFF. In nucleotides, the CDR3 is TGTGCCAGTAGCGACAGGGTGCATGACACCGGGGAGCTGTTTTTT.

The gene calls are TRBV5-4 and TRBJ2-3; 7 bases fit TRBD1. With V trimmed by 2 bases and J by 6 bases, 3 bases remained unmatched. This CDR3 contains 13 residues. The germline V gene encodes CDR1 SGHNT and CDR2 YYREEE (reference sequence). CDR3 residues: CASSLKGADTQYF. CDR3 bases: TGTGCCAGCAGCTTAAAGGGGGCGGATACGCAGTATTTT.

The rearrangement links TRBV6-2 or TRBV6-3 to TRBJ1-2; D call uncertain. Trimming cost V 7 bases and J 8 bases, with 17 bases left between them. This CDR3 has 13 residues. Germline loops: CDR1 MNHEY, CDR2 SVGEGT. CDR3 loop: CASTPGEDGGYTF. CDR3 bases: TGTGCCAGCACACCGGGAGAGGACGGGGGCTACACCTTC.

This clone has a single count. At one end, the junction sequence differs from germline, possibly due to a read error. The J gene is TRBJ2-6, the V gene TRBV30, with unresolved D. CDR1 GTSNPN and CDR2 SVGIG come from the germline V gene (reference sequence). This CDR3 has 15 residues. In nucleotides, the CDR3 is TGTGCCTGGAGTTTCAGGCTGCCTGGGTCCAACTTCCTGACTTTC. It yields the protein CAWSFRLPGSNFLTF.

V gene TRBV6-2 or TRBV6-3 combines with J gene TRBJ2-7; 9 bases match TRBD2. This CDR3 spans 15 amino acids. Germline trimming cut 4 bases from V and 4 bases from J; bases unmatched to any gene: 8. CDR1 is MNHEY and CDR2 is SVGEGT in the germline V gene. CDR3 bases: TGTGCCAGCAGTTTAGCTAGCGGGAACTTTTACGAGCAGTACTTC. It codes for CASSLASGNFYEQYF.

Many counts were recorded for this clone. The chain uses TRBV7-3 and TRBJ1-2, with D tentatively TRBD1 (5 bases). Between the trimmed V and J ends, which lost 2 bases and 13 bases, there was a span of 17 bases. The CDR3 has 13 residues. Germline V gene sequence: CDR1 SGHTA, CDR2 FQGTGA. CDR3 region: CASSLAGQGGLTF. CDR3 bases: TGTGCCAGCAGCTTAGCGGGGCAGGGAGGTCTCACCTTC.

The chain employs TRBV20-1 and TRBJ2-1; TRBD2 matches at 8 bases. J lost 4 bases, V lost 1 base, and 6 bases had no gene match. The CDR3 contains 15 residues. Germline values: CDR1 DFQATT, CDR2 SNEGSKA (reference sequence). The chain's CDR3 is CSARVNGRDYNEQFF. The CDR3 nucleotides are TGCAGTGCTAGAGTAAACGGGAGGGATTACAATGAGCAGTTCTTC.

This clone is medium-sized in the sample. The J gene is TRBJ2-3, the V gene TRBV28, with 13 positions matching TRBD2. With V trimmed by 3 bases and J by 1 base, 10 bases remained unmatched. Germline CDR1 MDHEN, CDR2 SYDVKM. The CDR3 sequence is 19 residues long. The CDR3, as DNA: TGTGCCAGCAGTTTGTCTCCTGGGACTAGCGGGAAACGCACAGATACGCAGTATTTT. It encodes CASSLSPGTSGKRTDTQYF.

This clone came up a few times. CDR3 sequence: CASSPRASRGPLGTQYF. The CDR3 DNA sequence: TGTGCCAGCAGCCCTAGGGCCAGCCGGGGCCCACTGGGGACCCAGTACTTC. V and J are TRBV6-2 or TRBV6-3 and TRBJ2-5, with D perhaps given as TRBD1 or TRBD2 (5 bases each). Trimming left V 6 bases short and J 7 bases short, with 27 bases between. This CDR3 spans 17 amino acids. Germline V lookup: CDR1 MNHEY, CDR2 SVGEGT.